This passage covers 22 T cell receptor beta chains from one sample sequenced in a study of identical twins. TCRdb independently ran MiXCR on the 5' RACE reads; one entry per CDR3 protein. The table shows 450,000 to 500,000 distinct CDR3 sequences, with approximately 14% occurring only once. The sample was also reused in another study, on yellow fever vaccine responses in identical twins.

Sequenced material: CD4+ T cells sorted from blood. Receptors were obtained from a woman aged 18 to 35 in good health.

Only a few counts were recorded for this clonotype. The chain recombines TRBV6-5 with TRBJ2-5; either TRBD1 or TRBD2 may fit D (5 bases each). Germline V gene data show CDR1 as MNHEY and CDR2 as SVGAGI. This CDR3 has 16 residues. V was clipped by 0 bases and J by 4 bases, with 15 bases between them. The CDR3 protein is CASSYSRRGQGETQYF. As DNA, the CDR3 is TGTGCCAGCAGTTACTCCCGGAGAGGGCAGGGAGAGACCCAGTACTTC.

The chain combines TRBV9 with TRBJ2-1; TRBD2 matches 8 bases. The CDR3 has 16 amino acids. Germline V CDR1 and CDR2: SGDLS, YYNGEE. Germline trimming cut 4 bases from V and 0 bases from J; bases unmatched to any gene: 6. In nucleotides, the CDR3 is TGTGCCAGCAGCTATCGGGGGGGAGGCTCCTACAATGAGCAGTTCTTC. It specifies CASSYRGGGSYNEQFF. Full variable domain (missing parts from reference TRBV9 and TRBJ2-1): DSGVTQTPKHLITATGQRVTLRCSPRSGDLSVYWYQQSLDQGLQFLIQYYNGEERAKGNILERFSAQQFPDLHSELNLSSLELGDSALYFCASSYRGGGSYNEQFFGPGTRLTVL.

This clonotype was recorded a few times. This is likely a read error, given that the CDR3 carries no conserved phenylalanine or tryptophan at its end. V gene TRBV19 combines with J gene TRBJ2-5, with D perhaps given as TRBD1 or TRBD2 (5 bases each). The CDR3 contains 17 residues. Trimming removed 6 bases from V and 2 bases from J, with 22 bases in between. The germline CDR1 and CDR2 sequences are LNHDA and SQIVND (reference sequence). The CDR3 is CASSSLRGPMIQETQYC. The CDR3 region has the DNA TGTGCCAGTAGCAGCCTTCGGGGACCGATGATACAAGAGACCCAGTACTGC.

The chain has TRBV4-2 and TRBJ2-5; D perhaps matches TRBD1 (5 bases). Germline loops: CDR1 LGHNA, CDR2 YNFKEQ. V was pared by 2 bases and J by 4 bases, with 11 bases between. This CDR3 spans 14 amino acids. In DNA, the CDR3 is TGTGCCAGCAGCCAAAGGGGATTTGGAGAGACCCAGTACTTC. Translating gives CASSQRGFGETQYF.

This clonotype appeared many times. The CDR3: CASRTLSEAWETQYF. The CDR3 DNA reads TGTGCCAGCAGGACGCTTAGTGAGGCCTGGGAGACCCAGTACTTC. V is TRBV12-3 or TRBV12-4 and J is TRBJ2-5; D remains ambiguous. The CDR3 totals 15 residues. V lost 6 bases to trimming and J lost 5 bases, with 19 bases between them.

This clonotype was observed a few times. J is TRBJ2-5 and V is TRBV3-1, with TRBD2 matching over 9 bases. V lost 6 bases and J lost 3; bases outside the gene matches: 11. Germline V gene sequence: CDR1 LGHDT, CDR2 YNNKEL (reference sequence). The CDR3 consists of 16 residues. The DNA of the CDR3 is TGTGCCAGCAGTCTACGGTCCGCGGGAGGGAAAGAGACCCAGTACTTC. Its protein product is CASSLRSAGGKETQYF.

This clonotype was seen many times. J is TRBJ2-1 and V is TRBV5-1, with TRBD2 as a possible D gene (6 bases). Trimming removed 0 bases at V and 9 bases at J, with 10 bases between. Germline V gives CDR1 SGHRS, CDR2 YFSETQ. The CDR3 is 13 residues long. The CDR3: CASSLVGGAEQFF. CDR3 nucleotide sequence: TGCGCCAGCAGCTTGGTTGGCGGGGCTGAGCAGTTCTTC.

The chain is built from TRBV6-5 and TRBJ1-2, with 8 positions matching TRBD1. The CDR3 sequence is 15 residues long. In germline, CDR1 is MNHEY, CDR2 SVGAGI. J lost 8 bases, V lost 2 bases, and 10 bases had no gene match. The CDR3 bases are TGTGCCAGCAGTTACGATCACAGGGGGTTCTCGGGCTACACCTTC. Translating it yields CASSYDHRGFSGYTF.

This clonotype was seen a few times. V is TRBV5-1 and J is TRBJ2-7; 8 nucleotides match TRBD1. This CDR3 has 14 amino acids. The V gene's germline CDR1 is SGHRS and CDR2 YFSETQ. The V and J ends lost 0 bases and 6 bases, in that order; junction bases with no gene match: 5. The CDR3 sequence is CASSLGTGKVEQYF. The CDR3 nucleotides read TGCGCCAGCAGCTTGGGGACAGGGAAAGTCGAGCAGTACTTC.

This clonotype came up a few times. V is TRBV6-5 and J is TRBJ2-7; TRBD1 might be the D (6 bases). The V gene lost 0 bases and the J gene lost 1 base, with 16 bases spanning the gap. The germline V gene has CDR1 MNHEY and CDR2 SVGAGI. There are 17 residues in the CDR3. The DNA for the CDR3 is TGTGCCAGCAGTTACTCCCTGGGGGACACGGGGTCCTACGAGCAGTACTTC. This encodes CASSYSLGDTGSYEQYF.

The chain links TRBV7-2 to TRBJ1-5; 9 bases align to TRBD1. CDR1 is SGHTA and CDR2 is FQGNSA in the germline V gene. There are 17 residues in the CDR3. J lost 0 bases, V lost 5 bases, and 8 bases had no gene match. CDR3 protein: CASSLGQGTISNQPQHF. CDR3 nucleotide sequence: TGTGCCAGCAGCCTCGGACAGGGGACTATTAGCAATCAGCCCCAGCATTTT.

The table lists this clonotype with many counts. V gene TRBV15 combines with J gene TRBJ2-5; D remains unclear. V was pared by 1 base and J by 5 bases, with 11 bases between. Germline V gene lookup returns CDR1 LNHNV and CDR2 YYDKDF (reference sequence). The CDR3 has 14 amino acids. The CDR3 loop reads CATSRARDSETQYF. In DNA, the CDR3 is TGTGCCACCAGCAGAGCTAGGGATTCGGAGACCCAGTACTTC.

This clonotype was seen a handful of times. The V call is TRBV12-3 or TRBV12-4, the J call TRBJ2-5, with a weak D call TRBD2 (6 bases). The V end lost 2 bases, the J end lost 4 bases, and 8 bases lay between the germline ends. The CDR3 has 13 amino acids. CDR3 loop: CASSLLLAETQYF. CDR3 nucleotides: TGTGCCAGCAGTTTACTACTAGCAGAGACCCAGTACTTC.

This chain links TRBV15 with TRBJ2-7; 8 nucleotides align to TRBD1. CDR1 is LNHNV and CDR2 is YYDKDF in the germline V gene (reference sequence). The ends lost 3 bases at V and 6 bases at J; junction bases unmatched: 1. This CDR3 is 12 amino acids long. This CDR3 reads CATSRDRAEQYF. Written as DNA, the CDR3 is TGTGCCACCAGCAGGGACAGGGCCGAGCAGTACTTC.

This clonotype was observed a handful of times. The chain joins TRBV30 to TRBJ2-5; D is possibly TRBD1 (5 bases). The V end lost 4 bases, the J end lost 5 bases, and 8 bases lay between the germline ends. This CDR3 is 11 amino acids long. CDR1 is GTSNPN, CDR2 SVGIG, per germline (reference sequence). The CDR3 DNA sequence: TGTGCCTGGAAGGGGTTGGAGACCCAGTACTTC. Translated, it gives CAWKGLETQYF.

V is TRBV28 and J is TRBJ2-2; no firm D call. Germline loops: CDR1 MDHEN, CDR2 SYDVKM. Trimming took 6 bases from V and 0 from J, leaving 11 bases between them. The CDR3 is 15 amino acids. DNA for the CDR3: TGTGCCAGCAGCAGAACCCCCCCGAACACCGGGGAGCTGTTTTTT. Translation: CASSRTPPNTGELFF.

This clonotype was observed many times. The chain uses TRBV29-1 and TRBJ1-6; D remains ambiguous. From germline, CDR1 is SQVTM and CDR2 ANQGSEA. The CDR3 extends over 14 amino acids. Between the trimmed V and J ends, which lost 7 bases and 4 bases, there was a span of 14 bases. The CDR3 spells CSALSGSYNSPLHF. In DNA form, the CDR3 reads TGCAGCGCTCTCTCCGGGTCTTATAATTCACCCCTCCACTTT.

This clonotype was recorded a few times. This chain joins TRBV29-1 and TRBJ2-7; D is uncertain. Per germline, CDR1 SQVTM and CDR2 ANQGSEA. The V end was cut by 5 bases, the J end by 3 bases, with 11 bases between. The CDR3 is 12 amino acids. The CDR3 sequence: CSVRTIVYEQYF. The CDR3 region has the DNA TGCAGCGTTCGGACGATCGTCTACGAGCAGTACTTC.

The sample holds a few counts of this clonotype. V gene TRBV20-1 combines with J gene TRBJ2-5, with 9 positions matching TRBD2. The CDR3 spans 14 residues. The germline V gene encodes CDR1 DFQATT and CDR2 SNEGSKA (reference sequence). The V and J ends lost 6 bases and 6 bases, in that order; junction bases with no gene match: 11. As DNA, the CDR3 is TGCAGTGCCGGGGGGCGGGAGGGCCAGAAGACCCAGTACTTC. This gives the protein CSAGGREGQKTQYF.

This clonotype has just a few counts. The V and J genes are TRBV12-3 or TRBV12-4 and TRBJ2-1; no clear D gene. The CDR3 runs 15 residues. V was trimmed by 5 bases and J by 3 bases, leaving 14 bases between them. This CDR3 reads CASSDPLGRYNEQFF. The CDR3 region has the DNA TGTGCCAGCAGTGACCCTCTGGGCCGCTACAATGAGCAGTTCTTC.

The chain carries TRBV11-2 and TRBJ2-3; TRBD2 agrees at 16 bases. This CDR3 has 19 residues. Germline V gives CDR1 SGHAT, CDR2 FQNNGV. The junction had 11 bases not matched to a gene; V was cut back by 3 bases and J by 5 bases. The CDR3 nucleotides read TGTGCCAGCAGCTTTGACCCGGGACTAGCGGGAGGGCTGGGAGATACGCAGTATTTT. Translation: CASSFDPGLAGGLGDTQYF. The full variable domain, with the rest looked up from reference TRBV11-2 and TRBJ2-3, is EAGVAQSPRYKIIEKRQSVAFWCNPISGHATLYWYQQILGQGPKLLIQFQNNGVVDDSQLPKDRFSAERLKGVDSTLKIQPAKLEDSAVYLCASSFDPGLAGGLGDTQYFGPGTRLTVL.

In its sample, this clonotype was seen many times. The chain combines TRBV5-1 with TRBJ2-1; D may be TRBD2 (6 bases). There are 16 residues in the CDR3. The ends were cut back, 0 bases at V and 0 bases at J, with 10 bases in the middle. The V gene's germline CDR1 is SGHRS and CDR2 YFSETQ. The chain's CDR3 is CASSLAGTYSYNEQFF. DNA of the CDR3: TGCGCCAGCAGCTTGGCCGGGACTTACTCCTACAATGAGCAGTTCTTC.